This T cell receptor (beta chain) was found in a study of T cells in Graves' hyperthyroidism and ophthalmopathy. About the study: Before any treatment, at initial diagnosis, peripheral blood was collected. Regarding the study as a whole: Most thyroid clonotypes with frequency above 0.001 were detected in blood. A 13 V-J model separated ophthalmopathy from stable hyperthyroidism.

Template material for amplifying TCR beta CDR3 regions consisted of RNA transcripts. The HTBI primer set served for first-round RT-PCR of the TCR CDR3. TCRdb re-analysed the multiplex PCR reads in MiXCR, keeping a single row per CDR3 protein. Found here are under 350,000 distinct CDR3 sequences, 15% to 20% of them singletons; the top ten hold less than 65%. Germline CDR1 is MNHNS and CDR2 is SASEGT. The CDR3 is made up of 13 amino acids. Trimming stripped 4 bases from V and 2 bases from J, with 9 bases between. This clonotype was found many times. Its antigen is undetermined. The TCR originated in a woman aged 45-59 years with Graves' hyperthyroidism. This chain connects TRBV6-1 to TRBJ2-7; no firm D call. The sample consisted of blood. The CDR3 bases are TGTGCCAGCAGTGCTGCTCATCCCTACGAGCAGTACGTC. This sequence encodes CASSAAHPYEQYV.